These T cell receptor beta chains were read from a single sample in a study of T cell responses to AZD1222 COVID-19 vaccine. Some clones are missing from TCRdb's copy, which holds only in-frame ones; the method was immunoSEQ multiplex PCR. The data hold some 120,000 clones, with around 84% observed a single time. The sample was peripheral blood, taken 28 days after the second AZD1222 dose. These receptors all stem from an adult who received the AZD1222 COVID-19 vaccine. Each CDR3 is given with its conserved first and last residue. The D gene is left open where the match is weak. Clone size is given for some rows only: seen once, a few or many times, or a class if the clone is expanded.

TRBV30	-	once	TRBJ1-4	TGTGCCTGGGATAGCAGAGCCAATGAAAAACTGTTTTTT	CAWDSRANEKLFF
TRBV19	-	few	TRBJ1-2	TGTGCCAGTAGTATCGGGGAGTCCTATGGCTACACCTTC	CASSIGESYGYTF
TRBV7-2	TRBD1	-	TRBJ1-2	TGTGCCAGCAGCCCCGAAGGCCCGGGACAGGGGAGATTGACGGAAGGCTACACCTTC	CASSPEGPGQGRLTEGYTF
TRBV28	TRBD1	-	TRBJ2-2	TGTGCCAGCAGTAACCTATTCGGGACAGGGTACGCCGGGGAGCTGTTTTTT	CASSNLFGTGYAGELFF
TRBV18	-	-	TRBJ2-2	TGTGCCAGCTCACCAGGGGCCATTGGGAACACCGGGGAGCTGTTTTTT	CASSPGAIGNTGELFF
TRBV27	TRBD1	-	TRBJ2-7	TGTGCCAGCAGTCCCTTAGGGACAGTCCCCTACGAGCAGTACTTC	CASSPLGTVPYEQYF
TRBV24-1	-	once	TRBJ2-1	TGTGCCACCAGTGGCCCCTTGGGGGGCGCTAATTTGGGTCGCGACAATGAGCAGTTCTTC	CATSGPLGGANLGRDNEQFF
TRBV7-3	-	-	TRBJ2-3	TGTGCCAGCAGCTCCGGTCGGGGGGCAAGCACAGATACGCAGTATTTT	CASSSGRGASTDTQYF
TRBV7-9	TRBD1	few	TRBJ1-1	TGTGCCAGCAGCCCCCAGGGGGCAGTCACTGAAGCTTTCTTT	CASSPQGAVTEAFF
TRBV7-8	TRBD1	-	TRBJ2-1	TGTGCCAGCAGCGACCTACAGGGGATATTTTACAATGAGCAGTTCTTC	CASSDLQGIFYNEQFF
TRBV10-3	TRBD1	-	TRBJ1-2	TGTGCCATCAGTGACCCGGACAGGGTCGAAGGCTACACCTTC	CAISDPDRVEGYTF
TRBV4-3	-	once	TRBJ2-7	TGCGCCAGCAGCCAAGACCGGGACTCTACCTACGAGCAGTACTTC	CASSQDRDSTYEQYF
TRBV18	-	-	TRBJ1-1	TGTGCCAGCTCAGGTTTAATTAACACTGAAGCTTTCTTT	CASSGLINTEAFF
TRBV18	-	-	TRBJ2-1	TGTGCCAGCTCCCAAGACAGAAGCTCCTACAATGAGCAGTTCTTC	CASSQDRSSYNEQFF
TRBV10-3	-	-	TRBJ1-5	TGTGCCATCTCAAATTCCTGGACAGAAAAATCCCAGCATTTT	CAISNSWTEKSQHF
TRBV7-8	-	many	TRBJ1-2	TGTGCCAGCACCCTGGAGAGCACAGCGGGGAACTATGGCTACACCTTC	CASTLESTAGNYGYTF
TRBV27	-	-	TRBJ1-2	TGTGCCAGCAGTCTGGGTTTTAACTATGGCTACACCTTC	CASSLGFNYGYTF
TRBV18	-	-	TRBJ2-3	TGTGCCACCATGGGACAAATGAGCACAGATACGCAGTATTTT	CATMGQMSTDTQYF
TRBV5-6	-	-	TRBJ1-2	TGTGCCAGCAGCTTGGAAGCTAATAGGGGGTACACCTTC	CASSLEANRGYTF
TRBV10-2	-	-	TRBJ1-5	TGCGCCAGCACTCGAAACAGGGGCAATCAGCCCCAGCATTTT	CASTRNRGNQPQHF
TRBV5-4	-	-	TRBJ2-6	TGTGCCAGCAGCTACGAGGGCTCTGGGGCCAACGTCCTGACTTTC	CASSYEGSGANVLTF
TRBV6-4	-	-	TRBJ1-5	TGTGCCAGCATTACTACAGGATCTAGCAATCAGCCCCAGCATTTT	CASITTGSSNQPQHF
TRBV30	TRBD1	-	TRBJ2-3	TGTGCCCTCCGGCCGGGACAGGGGGCAACAGATACGCAGTATTTT	CALRPGQGATDTQYF
TRBV9	-	-	TRBJ2-1	TGTGCCAGCAGCGTGGAGGAGCGCCTTCACAATGAGCAGTTCTTC	CASSVEERLHNEQFF
TRBV6-5	-	-	TRBJ1-1	TGTGCCAGCAGTTACTCGACACCGAACACTGAAGCTTTCTTT	CASSYSTPNTEAFF
TRBV11-3	-	-	TRBJ1-4	TGTGCCAGCGTGCCGGGGGGGCGTCCTAATGAAAAACTGTTTTTT	CASVPGGRPNEKLFF
TRBV6-2/TRBV6-3	-	-	TRBJ1-1	TGTGCCAGCAGTTACTCGGGGACCTTTAAAGGGGACACTGAAGCTTTCTTT	CASSYSGTFKGDTEAFF
TRBV28	-	few	TRBJ1-4	TGTGCCAGCAGTACCGTACGGGCCGGGGTAGAAAAACTGTTTTTT	CASSTVRAGVEKLFF
TRBV4-2	TRBD2	-	TRBJ2-3	TGTGCCAGCAAATTAGGGCCGGGGGGACCTGATACGCAGTATTTT	CASKLGPGGPDTQYF
TRBV7-2	-	-	TRBJ2-5	TGTGCCAGCAGCTTGAGGGGGACGTACCAAGAGACCCAGTACTTC	CASSLRGTYQETQYF
TRBV11-2	TRBD1	few	TRBJ1-4	TGTGCCAGCAGCTTAGGGACAGGGTCAACTAATGAAAAACTGTTTTTT	CASSLGTGSTNEKLFF
TRBV7-2	-	-	TRBJ1-2	TGTGCCAGCAGCCCCCAGGGAGGTTTGGACTATGGCTACACCTTC	CASSPQGGLDYGYTF
TRBV2	-	-	TRBJ1-1	TGTGCCACCGTTTTTTACGGGGGCACTGAAGCTTTCTTT	CATVFYGGTEAFF
TRBV7-2	-	-	TRBJ1-5	TGTGCCAGCAGCGATGGGACACTAAAGCATTTT	CASSDGTLKHF
TRBV30	-	-	TRBJ1-1	TGTGCCTGGAGAAACGGTTGGGGGAGTGGCACTGAAGCTTTCTTT	CAWRNGWGSGTEAFF
TRBV5-1	-	-	TRBJ1-6	TGCGCCAGCAGCTTGGGGCCTGAGAGCTCCTATAATTCACCCCTCCACTTT	CASSLGPESSYNSPLHF
TRBV27	TRBD1	-	TRBJ1-5	TGTGCCAGCAGTCCCCGACAGGGGGGTCAGCCCCAGCATTTT	CASSPRQGGQPQHF
TRBV18	TRBD2	once	TRBJ2-3	TGTGCCAGCTCACGAGGACTAGCGGGGGGCAGCACAGATACGCAGTATTTT	CASSRGLAGGSTDTQYF
TRBV9	-	-	TRBJ2-5	TGTGCCAGCAGCGGAGATGGCTCCGGGGGACGGGGGACCCAGTACTTC	CASSGDGSGGRGTQYF
TRBV7-2	TRBD2	-	TRBJ2-7	TGTGCCAGCAGCGCCCGACTAGCGGGTACCTACGAGCAGTACTTC	CASSARLAGTYEQYF